The 20 T cell receptor beta chains in this list originate from one sample, sequenced in a study of blood T cell repertoires in COVID-19. Profiled with immunoSEQ multiplex PCR; TCRdb holds only in-frame clones, not every one. The repertoire includes 55,000 to 65,000 clones, 70% to 90% of them detected once, and about 4.5% sits in the top ten. Sequenced input: peripheral blood. The source of these receptors is a man in his 60s with acute or convalescent COVID-19.

The chain carries TRBV5-1 and TRBJ1-2, with 8 bases aligning to TRBD1. Looked up from germline, CDR1 is SGHRS and CDR2 is YFSETQ. J was trimmed by 4 bases and V by 5 bases; bases with no gene match: 4. This CDR3 region has 13 residues. CDR3 sequence (DNA): TGCGCCAGCAGTTCGGACAGGGCCTATGGCTACACCTTC. This gives the protein CASSSDRAYGYTF.

V gene TRBV20-1 combines with J gene TRBJ1-2; 9 bases fit TRBD1. Trimming at V came to 3 bases and at J to 5 bases, leaving 10 bases not matched to a gene. Looked up from germline, CDR1 is DFQATT and CDR2 is SNEGSKA (reference sequence). The length of the CDR3 is 15 residues. The CDR3 DNA follows: TGCAGTGCTAGTCCGTACGGACAGGGGTCTTATGGCTACACCTTC. This translates into CSASPYGQGSYGYTF.

This sequence joins TRBV18 and TRBJ2-2; 9 bases match TRBD1. CDR3 length: 17 amino acids. Germline V CDR1 and CDR2: KGHSH, LQKENI. Trimming removed 3 bases from V and 3 bases from J; junction bases left unmatched: 8. CDR3 in DNA: TGTGCCAGCTCACCTGTGGGACAGGGCTATTACACCGGGGAGCTGTTTTTT. Its protein is CASSPVGQGYYTGELFF.

The V gene is TRBV7-8, the J gene TRBJ2-1, with 11 bases fitting TRBD2. The CDR3 spans 15 residues. V shed 1 base and J 7 bases; nucleotides not matched to a gene: 3. Germline V CDR1 and CDR2: SGHVS, FQNEAQ. This CDR3 is CASSLELAGANEQFF. The CDR3 nucleotides read TGTGCCAGCAGCTTAGAACTAGCGGGAGCGAATGAGCAGTTCTTC.

This rearrangement joins TRBV3-1 (or the pseudogene TRBV3-2) to TRBJ2-7; tentative D call: TRBD1 (5 bases). From germline, CDR1 is LGHDT and CDR2 YNNKEL (reference sequence). V dropped 4 bases and J dropped 4 bases, with 11 bases sitting between them. This CDR3 is 13 amino acids long. The CDR3 DNA is TGTGCCAGCAGCCTCCTTGGGGCGTACGAGCAGTACTTC. Protein: CASSLLGAYEQYF.

V usage is TRBV28 and J usage is TRBJ2-5, with 13 nucleotides matching TRBD2. There are 18 residues in the CDR3. With 4 bases clipped from V and 2 bases from J, the junction kept 10 bases outside the gene matches. CDR1 is MDHEN and CDR2 is SYDVKM in the germline V gene. CDR3 in DNA: TGTGCCAGCAGTTCCGGCGGACTAGCGGGAGAGGGGCAAGAGACCCAGTACTTC. Translated, it gives CASSSGGLAGEGQETQYF.

V and J are TRBV30 and TRBJ1-6; D is possibly TRBD1 (6 bases). V lost 4 bases and J 9 bases, leaving 13 bases between the germline ends. CDR3 size: 13 residues. The germline V gene has CDR1 GTSNPN and CDR2 SVGIG (reference sequence). CDR3 in amino acids: CAWTGGGGSPLHF. CDR3 nucleotides: TGTGCCTGGACCGGGGGCGGGGGTTCACCCCTCCACTTT.

This clone was picked up a small number of times. J is TRBJ2-1 and V is TRBV30; 7 bases match TRBD2. Unmatched junction bases numbered 5, after V lost 6 bases and J lost 3 bases. CDR3 length: 13 residues. CDR1 and CDR2 (germline): GTSNPN, SVGIG (reference sequence). The CDR3 DNA is TGTGCCTGCCCCGCGGGGGTCTACAATGAGCAGTTCTTC. This gives the protein CACPAGVYNEQFF. Variable domain in full (rest from reference TRBV30 and TRBJ2-1): SQTIHQWPATLVQPVGSPLSLECTVEGTSNPNLYWYRQAAGRGLQLLFYSVGIGQISSEVPQNLSASRPQDRQFILSSKKLLLSDSGFYLCACPAGVYNEQFFGPGTRLTVL.

The rearrangement joins TRBV5-1 to TRBJ2-3; possible D gene TRBD1, 6 bases. The CDR3 totals 13 residues. Trimming took off 4 bases at V and 1 base at J, with 7 bases between the two ends. Germline CDR1 and CDR2: SGHRS and YFSETQ. The CDR3: CASSAGGTDTQYF. As DNA, the CDR3 is TGCGCCAGCAGCGCAGGGGGCACAGATACGCAGTATTTT.

The rearrangement links TRBV5-4 to TRBJ2-3; 7 nucleotides align to TRBD1. Germline trimming cut 4 bases from V and 0 bases from J; bases unmatched to any gene: 8. This CDR3 region has 16 residues. Looked up from germline, CDR1 is SGHNT and CDR2 is YYREEE (reference sequence). Here the CDR3 DNA reads TGTGCCAGCAGCATTCGACAGGGACCTAGCACAGATACGCAGTATTTT. Translating it yields CASSIRQGPSTDTQYF.

The V and J genes are TRBV24-1 and TRBJ2-3; 8 bases map to TRBD2. This CDR3 spans 11 amino acids. The V gene's germline CDR1 is KGHDR and CDR2 SFDVKD. Trimming cost V 10 bases and J 9 bases; bases outside gene matches: 5. CDR3 in amino acids: CATTSGLTQYF. The CDR3 bases are TGTGCCACTACTAGCGGTTTAACGCAGTATTTT.

The chain uses TRBV18 and TRBJ2-1; TRBD2 matches at 8 bases. Per germline, CDR1 KGHSH and CDR2 LQKENI. Germline trimming cut 4 bases from V and 7 bases from J; bases unmatched to any gene: 15. The CDR3 contains 17 residues. CDR3 sequence (DNA): TGTGCCAGCTCACAGAGCCTCCCTGGACTAGCTGAAAATGAGCAGTTCTTC. This sequence encodes CASSQSLPGLAENEQFF.

The V call is TRBV10-1, the J call TRBJ2-1; weak D call: TRBD1 (5 bases). The CDR3 runs 18 residues. The V gene's germline CDR1 is WNHNN and CDR2 SYGVQD (reference sequence). The V end was cut by 3 bases, the J end by 4 bases, with 22 bases between. CDR3 protein: CASSDLTLKGSTYNEQFF. CDR3 bases: TGCGCCAGCAGTGACCTTACATTGAAGGGGTCAACTTACAATGAGCAGTTCTTC.

The chain carries TRBV6-5 and TRBJ1-1, with D perhaps matching TRBD1 (6 bases). The CDR3 runs 13 residues. With 8 bases removed from V and 6 bases from J, the gap between germline ends came to 16 bases. Germline-derived CDR1 and CDR2 are MNHEY and SVGAGI. The CDR3 DNA follows: TGTGCCAGCGGACCATGGGACACAGCTGAAGCTTTCTTT. Its translation: CASGPWDTAEAFF.

J is TRBJ2-1 and V is TRBV5-1; D not resolved. This CDR3 has 14 residues. V shed 4 bases and J shed 0 bases, with 8 bases lying between them. Germline V CDR1 and CDR2: SGHRS, YFSETQ. The CDR3 sequence: CASSARNSYNEQFF. CDR3 in DNA: TGCGCCAGCAGCGCGAGAAACTCCTACAATGAGCAGTTCTTC.

The chain is built from TRBV12-3 or TRBV12-4 and TRBJ1-2; D gene unclear. V gave up 3 bases and J gave up 5 bases, with 10 bases separating them. CDR3 size: 13 residues. The CDR3 bases are TGTGCCAGCAGTTTGTCCGGAGTATATGGCTACACCTTC. Translating gives CASSLSGVYGYTF.

The chain employs TRBV7-2 and TRBJ2-2; tentative D call: TRBD2 (7 bases). Germline V CDR1 and CDR2: SGHTA, FQGNSA. This CDR3 is 16 amino acids long. V was cut by 3 bases and J by 5 bases, with 16 bases left in between. Here the CDR3 DNA reads TGTGCCAGCAGCTTGTGGGGGGGCGGGGTGACCGGGGAGCTGTTTTTT. This sequence encodes CASSLWGGGVTGELFF.

V usage is TRBV4-1 and J usage is TRBJ2-2; D unclear. The V gene lost 6 bases and the J gene lost 1 base, with 9 bases spanning the gap. The CDR3 consists of 14 residues. Germline loops: CDR1 MGHRA, CDR2 YSYEKL. The chain's CDR3 is CASRLTGNTGELFF. DNA of the CDR3: TGCGCCAGCAGGCTCACGGGGAACACCGGGGAGCTGTTTTTT.

The chain joins TRBV15 to TRBJ2-3; no clear D. The germline V and J ends were trimmed by 9 bases and 4 bases, with 14 bases remaining between them. The CDR3 runs 13 residues. Looked up from germline, CDR1 is LNHNV and CDR2 is YYDKDF (reference sequence). The CDR3 loop reads CATGERLADTQYF. The CDR3 DNA sequence: TGTGCCACTGGTGAGAGGCTCGCAGATACGCAGTATTTT.

In this sample, this clone turned up a few times. The chain has TRBV19 and TRBJ1-5; no reliable D call. The CDR3 extends over 13 amino acids. Germline lookup yields CDR1 LNHDA and CDR2 SQIVND (reference sequence). V was shortened by 0 bases and J by 5 bases, with 5 bases between the two germline ends. The CDR3 region is CASSIDLDQPQHF. For the CDR3, the DNA is TGTGCCAGTAGTATAGACCTTGATCAGCCCCAGCATTTT.